These T cell receptor beta chains were read from a single sample in a study of shared clonotypes between healthy human individuals. Clones were sequenced by immunoSEQ multiplex PCR, and TCRdb holds only the in-frame ones, with some missing. In the table there are some 2,000,000 clones, 95% of which are singletons. Sequencing was carried out using naive CD4+ T cells sorted from blood. The receptors shown here come from a man younger than 35 in good health. Each CDR3 is given without its conserved first and last residue.

j_gene	v_gene	CDR3aa
TRBJ2-2	TRBV2	ASSIDTGELF
TRBJ2-5	TRBV6-6	ASSSPGTGETQY
TRBJ1-1	TRBV20-1	SATRGTEAF
TRBJ2-4	TRBV2	ASSGGGTGGNIQY
TRBJ2-5	TRBV4-3	ASSQAEAGAETQY
TRBJ1-2	TRBV10-3	AIRDGVGYT
TRBJ1-4	TRBV19	ASSRVNEKLF
TRBJ1-6	TRBV30	AWTTASSSYNSPLH
TRBJ1-5	TRBV2	ASSDRIYNQPQH
TRBJ1-2	TRBV6-6	ASWRKAGYT
TRBJ2-1	TRBV5-1	ASSSIQGNEQF
TRBJ1-6	TRBV6-6	ASSPHRDNNSPLH
TRBJ1-5	TRBV19	ASRDSNQPQH
TRBJ2-7	TRBV14	ASSKGLAHEQY
TRBJ1-2	TRBV20-1	SARDPGYT
TRBJ1-1	TRBV25-1	ASSEWGRKPF
TRBJ2-7	TRBV10-3	AISESTRAGQY
TRBJ2-5	TRBV6-1	ATSGTWKETQY
TRBJ1-2	TRBV9	ASSPEGVYGYT
TRBJ1-1	TRBV25-1	ASKGNTEAF
TRBJ1-3	TRBV6-5	ASSYSLGQGANTIY
TRBJ2-2	TRBV14	ASSPFITGELF
TRBJ2-7	TRBV14	ASSPDYYEQY
TRBJ1-4	TRBV2	ASSERPINEKLF
TRBJ1-1	TRBV6-6	ASSYLQKNTEAF
TRBJ2-1	TRBV30	AWRERDEQF
TRBJ1-1	TRBV7-8	ASSRRQAATEAF
TRBJ2-3	TRBV9	ASSLLQGTDTQY
TRBJ1-1	TRBV6-5	ASRNDRRGTEAF
TRBJ2-3	TRBV2	ASSALVGTQY
TRBJ1-1	TRBV28	ASRVGTGVGTEAF
TRBJ1-4	TRBV6-5	ASSYGEKLF
TRBJ2-3	TRBV18	ASSPGLAGADTQY
TRBJ1-6	TRBV2	ASSDRTEVSPLH
TRBJ2-7	TRBV7-2	ASSSGTYYEQY
TRBJ2-7	TRBV10-3	AISESTDPYEQY
TRBJ1-1	TRBV5-1	ASSLTPGNTEAF
TRBJ2-1	TRBV15	ATSSLGQAYNEQF
TRBJ1-4	TRBV2	ASTPGGFDNEKLF
TRBJ2-1	TRBV9	ASSVRGREHEQF
TRBJ2-3	TRBV6-5	ASRSSWRGLHTQY
TRBJ2-1	TRBV6-4	ASSDSELAGSYNEQF
TRBJ2-7	TRBV7-3	ASSLSGTGYEQY
TRBJ1-4	TRBV9	ASSVGATNEKLF
TRBJ2-1	TRBV5-4	ASRSGSSYNEQF
TRBJ2-1	TRBV9	ASSAEGLLIGDDEQF
TRBJ2-5	TRBV7-6	ASSLAGQVQETQY
TRBJ1-1	TRBV29-1	SVQQEKNTEAF
TRBJ1-6	TRBV6-5	ASSYLTVYNSPLH
TRBJ1-1	TRBV5-1	ASSLEGGNTEAF